A single T cell receptor beta chain is shown here with its context. Its antigen is not identified. The sample comes from a study of T cell responses to AZD1222 COVID-19 vaccine. Libraries were prepared by immunoSEQ multiplex PCR; TCRdb keeps only in-frame clonotypes and omits some of them. The table shows about 150,000 clones, with about 91% occurring only once. CDR3 size: 16 residues. The V gene's germline CDR1 is SGHRS and CDR2 YFSETQ. With V trimmed by 4 bases and J by 1 base, 8 bases remained unmatched. Study-level points and caveats: Most donors were white British and more were female, and clonal diversity was possibly underestimated.

Sequenced here: peripheral blood, sampled on day 0 of AZD1222 vaccination. This chain connects TRBV5-1 to TRBJ2-3; 8 bases map to TRBD2. This clonotype originated in an adult in good health. DNA of the CDR3: TGCGCCAGCAGCCCATTCCAGACTAGCGGCACAGATACGCAGTATTTT. Translating it yields CASSPFQTSGTDTQYF. Complete variable domain (other parts from reference TRBV5-1 and TRBJ2-3): KAGVTQTPRYLIKTRGQQVTLSCSPISGHRSVSWYQQTPGQGLQFLFEYFSETQRNKGNFPGRFSGRQFSNSRSEMNVSTLELGDSALYLCASSPFQTSGTDTQYFGPGTRLTVL.